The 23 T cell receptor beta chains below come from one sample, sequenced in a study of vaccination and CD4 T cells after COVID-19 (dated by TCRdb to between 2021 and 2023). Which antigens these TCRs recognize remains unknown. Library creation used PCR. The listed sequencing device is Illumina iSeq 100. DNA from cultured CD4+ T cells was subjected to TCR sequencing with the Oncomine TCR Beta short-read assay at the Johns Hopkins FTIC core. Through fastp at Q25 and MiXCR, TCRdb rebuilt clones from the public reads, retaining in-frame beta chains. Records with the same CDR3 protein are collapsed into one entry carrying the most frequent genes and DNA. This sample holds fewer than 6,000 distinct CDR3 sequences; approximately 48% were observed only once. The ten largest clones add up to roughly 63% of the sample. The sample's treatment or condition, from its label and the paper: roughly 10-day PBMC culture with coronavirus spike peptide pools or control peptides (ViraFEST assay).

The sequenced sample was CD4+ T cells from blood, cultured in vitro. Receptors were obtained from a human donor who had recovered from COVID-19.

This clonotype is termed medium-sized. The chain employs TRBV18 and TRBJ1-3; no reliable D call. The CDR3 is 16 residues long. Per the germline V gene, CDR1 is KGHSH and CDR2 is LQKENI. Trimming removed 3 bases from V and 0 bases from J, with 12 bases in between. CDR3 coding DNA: TGTGCCAGCTCACCCCAAGGCGGGAACTCTGGAAACACCATATATTTT. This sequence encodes CASSPQGGNSGNTIYF.

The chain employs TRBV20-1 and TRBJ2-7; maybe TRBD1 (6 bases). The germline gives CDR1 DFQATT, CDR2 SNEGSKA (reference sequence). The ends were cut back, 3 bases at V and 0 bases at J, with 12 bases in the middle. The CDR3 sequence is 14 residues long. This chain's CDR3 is CSASRQGSSYEQYF. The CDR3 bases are TGCAGTGCTAGCCGGCAGGGGTCCTCCTACGAGCAGTACTTC.

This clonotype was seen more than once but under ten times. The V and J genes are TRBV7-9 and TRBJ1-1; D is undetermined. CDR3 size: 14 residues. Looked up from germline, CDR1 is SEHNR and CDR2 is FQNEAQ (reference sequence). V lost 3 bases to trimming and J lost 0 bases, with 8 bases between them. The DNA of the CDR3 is TGTGCCAGCAGCTTCGGCGGGATGAACACTGAAGCTTTCTTT. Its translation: CASSFGGMNTEAFF.

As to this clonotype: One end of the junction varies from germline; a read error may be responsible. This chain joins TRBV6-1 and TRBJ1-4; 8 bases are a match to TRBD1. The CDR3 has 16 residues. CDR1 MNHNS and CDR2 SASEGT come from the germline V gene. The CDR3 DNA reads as TGTGCCAGCAGTGAAAAGTGGACAGGGACTAGTGAAAAACTGTTTTTT. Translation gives CASSEKWTGTSEKLFF.

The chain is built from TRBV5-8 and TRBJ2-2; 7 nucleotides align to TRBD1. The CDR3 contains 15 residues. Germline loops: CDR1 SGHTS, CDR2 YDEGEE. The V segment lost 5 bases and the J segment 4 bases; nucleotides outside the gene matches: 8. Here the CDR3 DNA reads TGTGCCAGCAGGACCGGGACAGATCTCACCGGGGAGCTGTTTTTT. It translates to CASRTGTDLTGELFF.

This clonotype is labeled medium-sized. The CDR3 DNA sequence: TGTGCCAGCACCCCCGGGGACACAGATACGCAGTATTTT. Amino acid sequence: CASTPGDTDTQYF. This chain joins TRBV6-2 or TRBV6-3 and TRBJ2-3; weak D call: TRBD2 (5 bases). V was clipped by 7 bases and J by 2 bases, with 10 bases between them. This CDR3 has 13 residues. Germline V gives CDR1 MNHEY, CDR2 SVGEGT.

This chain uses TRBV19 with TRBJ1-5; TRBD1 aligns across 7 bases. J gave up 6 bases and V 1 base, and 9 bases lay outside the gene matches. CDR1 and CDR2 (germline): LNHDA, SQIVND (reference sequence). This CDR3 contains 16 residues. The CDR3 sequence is CASSIGGQLLTQPQHF. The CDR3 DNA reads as TGTGCCAGTAGTATAGGGGGACAGCTCCTCACTCAGCCCCAGCATTTT.

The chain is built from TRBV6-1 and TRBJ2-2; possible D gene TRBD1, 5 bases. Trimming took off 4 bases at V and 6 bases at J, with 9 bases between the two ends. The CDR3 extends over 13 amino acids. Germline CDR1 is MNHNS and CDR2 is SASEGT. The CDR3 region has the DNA TGTGCCAGCAGTGGTCAGGGTGCCGGGGAGCTGTTTTTT. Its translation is CASSGQGAGELFF.

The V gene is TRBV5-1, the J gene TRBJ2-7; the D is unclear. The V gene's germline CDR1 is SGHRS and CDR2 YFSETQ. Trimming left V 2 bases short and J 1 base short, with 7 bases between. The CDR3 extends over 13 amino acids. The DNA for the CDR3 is TGCGCCAGCAGCTTAGAAGCTTCCTACGAGCAGTACTTC. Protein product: CASSLEASYEQYF.

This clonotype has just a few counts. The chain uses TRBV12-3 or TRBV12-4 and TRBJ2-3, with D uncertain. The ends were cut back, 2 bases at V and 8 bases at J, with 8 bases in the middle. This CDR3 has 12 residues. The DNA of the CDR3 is TGTGCCAGCAGTTTATTGGGCGTTACGCAGTATTTT. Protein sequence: CASSLLGVTQYF.

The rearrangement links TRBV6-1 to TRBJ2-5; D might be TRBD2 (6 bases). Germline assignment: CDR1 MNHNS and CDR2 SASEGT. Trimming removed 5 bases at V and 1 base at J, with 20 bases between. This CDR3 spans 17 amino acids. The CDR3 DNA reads TGTGCCAGCAGTCGGCCCCCTATCACCGGGGGCCAAGAGACCCAGTACTTC. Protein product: CASSRPPITGGQETQYF.

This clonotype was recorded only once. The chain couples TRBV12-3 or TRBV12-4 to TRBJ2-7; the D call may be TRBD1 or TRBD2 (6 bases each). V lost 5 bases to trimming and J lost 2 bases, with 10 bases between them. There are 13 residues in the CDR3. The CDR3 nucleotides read TGTGCCAGCAGTCCCCGGGGGCCCTACGAGCAGTACTTC. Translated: CASSPRGPYEQYF.

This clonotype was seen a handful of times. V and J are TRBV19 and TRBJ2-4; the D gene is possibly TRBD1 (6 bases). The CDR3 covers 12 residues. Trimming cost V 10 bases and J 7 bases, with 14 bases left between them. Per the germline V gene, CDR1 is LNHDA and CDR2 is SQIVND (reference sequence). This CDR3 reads CATSKGGNIQYF. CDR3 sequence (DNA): TGTGCCACCTCTAAAGGGGGTAACATTCAGTACTTC.

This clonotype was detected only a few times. This chain's CDR3 is CASSSGPQMGGYTF. In nucleotides, the CDR3 is TGTGCCAGCAGCTCCGGCCCCCAAATGGGAGGCTACACCTTC. This chain connects TRBV11-3 to TRBJ1-2; D not resolved. V lost 4 bases to trimming and J lost 8 bases, with 17 bases between them. The germline V gene encodes CDR1 SGHNT and CDR2 YENEEA. This CDR3 is 14 amino acids long.

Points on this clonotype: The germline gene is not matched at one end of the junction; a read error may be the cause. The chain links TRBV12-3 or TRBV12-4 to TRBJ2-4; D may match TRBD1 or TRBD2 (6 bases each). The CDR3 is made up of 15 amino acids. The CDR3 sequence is CASRLRGQPENIQYF. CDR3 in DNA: TGTGCCAGCCGTTTACGGGGGCAACCGGAAAACATTCAGTACTTC.

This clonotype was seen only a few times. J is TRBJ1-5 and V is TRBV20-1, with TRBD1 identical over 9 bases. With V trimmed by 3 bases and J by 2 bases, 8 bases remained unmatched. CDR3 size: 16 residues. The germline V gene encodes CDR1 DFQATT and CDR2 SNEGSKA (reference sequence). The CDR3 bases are TGCAGTGCTAGCGGGACAGGGAGTATCGGCAATCAGCCCCAGCATTTT. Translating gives CSASGTGSIGNQPQHF.

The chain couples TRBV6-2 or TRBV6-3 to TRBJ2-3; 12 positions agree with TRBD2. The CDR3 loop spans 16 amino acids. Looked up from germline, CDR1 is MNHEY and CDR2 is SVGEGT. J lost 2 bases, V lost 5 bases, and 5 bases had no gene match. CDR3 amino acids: CASSLRLAGATDTQYF. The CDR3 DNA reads TGTGCCAGCAGTCTTAGACTAGCGGGGGCCACAGATACGCAGTATTTT.

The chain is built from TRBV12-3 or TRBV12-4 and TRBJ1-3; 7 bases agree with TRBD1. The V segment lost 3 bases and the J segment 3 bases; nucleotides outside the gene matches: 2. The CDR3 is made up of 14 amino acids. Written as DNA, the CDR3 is TGTGCCAGCAGTTTCTACAGGGGTGGAAACACCATATATTTT. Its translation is CASSFYRGGNTIYF.

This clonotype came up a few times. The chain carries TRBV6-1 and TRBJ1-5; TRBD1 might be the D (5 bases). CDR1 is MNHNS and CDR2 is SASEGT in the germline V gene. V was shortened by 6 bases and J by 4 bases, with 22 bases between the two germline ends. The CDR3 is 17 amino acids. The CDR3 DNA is TGTGCCAGCAGCTCAACACCCAATGCGAGGGGAAATCAGCCCCAGCATTTT. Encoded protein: CASSSTPNARGNQPQHF.

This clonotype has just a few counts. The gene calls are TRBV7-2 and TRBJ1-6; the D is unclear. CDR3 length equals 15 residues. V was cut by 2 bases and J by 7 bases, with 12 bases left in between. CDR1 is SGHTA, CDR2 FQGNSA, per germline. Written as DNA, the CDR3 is TGTGCCAGCAGCTTATCAGCAGATATAAATTCACCCCTCCACTTT. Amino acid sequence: CASSLSADINSPLHF.

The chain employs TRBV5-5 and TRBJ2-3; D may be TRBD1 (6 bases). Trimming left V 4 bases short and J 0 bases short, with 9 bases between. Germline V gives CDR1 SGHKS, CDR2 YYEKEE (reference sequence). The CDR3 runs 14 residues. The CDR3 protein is CASSIGQSTDTQYF. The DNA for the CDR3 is TGTGCCAGCAGCATAGGACAGAGCACAGATACGCAGTATTTT.

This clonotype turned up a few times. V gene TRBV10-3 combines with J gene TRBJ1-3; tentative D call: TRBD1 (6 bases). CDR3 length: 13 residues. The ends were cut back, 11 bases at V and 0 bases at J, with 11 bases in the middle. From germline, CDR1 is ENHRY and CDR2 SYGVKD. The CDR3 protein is CAASGVSGNTIYF. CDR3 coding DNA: TGTGCCGCCTCAGGGGTCTCTGGAAACACCATATATTTT.

The CDR3 sequence is CATSQGANTGELFF. CDR3 sequence (DNA): TGTGCCACCTCGCAGGGCGCGAACACCGGGGAGCTGTTTTTT. This chain connects TRBV10-3 to TRBJ2-2; tentatively, D is TRBD1 (5 bases). Germline values: CDR1 ENHRY, CDR2 SYGVKD. There are 14 residues in the CDR3. Trimming removed 10 bases at V and 0 bases at J, with 12 bases between.